This entry is about one T cell receptor (beta chain). This record belongs to a study of control samples from healthy donors and cancer patients. The assay was immunoSEQ multiplex PCR, and TCRdb's table has in-frame clones only and misses some. Of some 130,000 clones in the sample, 92% were seen once. CDR3 length: 14 residues. Germline V gives CDR1 DFQATT, CDR2 SNEGSKA (reference sequence). The V segment lost 3 bases and the J segment 6 bases; nucleotides outside the gene matches: 10. This TCR was sampled from a young man in good health. Material: blood. The gene calls are TRBV20-1 and TRBJ2-7; 8 nucleotides line up with TRBD1. The CDR3 DNA follows: TGCAGTGCTAGTTTTTCAGGGACAGGAGGCGAGCAGTACTTC. The encoded protein is CSASFSGTGGEQYF.